These 2 T cell receptor beta chains were sequenced from one sample in a study of T cell changes during pregnancy in multiple sclerosis. The method was immunoSEQ multiplex PCR; TCRdb's version includes in-frame clones alone and lacks a portion of them. This table has about 62,000 clones, nearly 90% appearing once. The sample consisted of peripheral blood, taken in the first trimester of pregnancy. These receptors came from a female donor with multiple sclerosis, enrolled in a pregnancy study.

This chain connects TRBV7-2 to TRBJ1-5, with 10 bases fitting TRBD1. The CDR3 spans 16 residues. Germline-derived CDR1 and CDR2 are SGHTA and FQGNSA. The trim removed 0 bases at V and 3 bases at J, leaving 2 bases unmatched. CDR3: CASSLAGTGVNQPQHF. In DNA, the CDR3 is TGTGCCAGCAGCTTAGCCGGGACAGGGGTCAATCAGCCCCAGCATTTT.

This chain joins TRBV11-2 and TRBJ2-3; 10 nucleotides match TRBD2. The ends lost 0 bases at V and 4 bases at J; junction bases unmatched: 10. The CDR3 is 18 amino acids. Germline CDR1 and CDR2: SGHAT and FQNNGV. The CDR3 reads CASSLDGSPSGSSDTQYF. DNA of the CDR3: TGTGCCAGCAGCTTAGATGGATCGCCTAGCGGGAGTTCAGATACGCAGTATTTT.